Each of the 32 T cell receptor beta chains below was sequenced from the same sample in a study of blood T cell repertoires in COVID-19. TCRdb's table, derived via immunoSEQ multiplex PCR, lists solely in-frame clones and lacks some. Of almost 35,000 clones in the sample, more than 75% were seen once. The sample consisted of peripheral blood. These receptors were collected from a man older than 75 with acute or convalescent COVID-19.

The CDR3 DNA is TGTGCCAGCAGTTTCGGGCCGGGACTCCGGAACACTGAAGCTTTCTTT. Its protein product is CASSFGPGLRNTEAFF. The chain carries TRBV6-5 and TRBJ1-1, with D perhaps matching TRBD1 (5 bases). Germline CDR1 is MNHEY and CDR2 is SVGAGI. V lost 4 bases to trimming and J lost 1 base, with 16 bases between them. The CDR3 is 16 residues long.

The chain joins TRBV6-5 to TRBJ2-7; D remains ambiguous. The CDR3 runs to 12 residues. The germline V and J ends were trimmed by 2 bases and 3 bases, with 5 bases remaining between them. Germline V lookup: CDR1 MNHEY, CDR2 SVGAGI. Written as DNA, the CDR3 is TGTGCCAGCAGTTACGCCGGCTACGAGCAGTACTTC. Residues: CASSYAGYEQYF.

This chain connects TRBV2 to TRBJ1-4; D is possibly TRBD1 (6 bases). This CDR3 has 15 amino acids. Germline V lookup: CDR1 SNHLY, CDR2 FYNNEI. Deletions cut 3 bases from V and 6 bases from J, with 14 bases between. CDR3 nucleotide sequence: TGTGCCAGCAGTGACGAAGGGGGATCCGATGAAAAACTGTTTTTT. Translated: CASSDEGGSDEKLFF.

The chain recombines TRBV2 with TRBJ1-5; D is unresolved. The germline gives CDR1 SNHLY, CDR2 FYNNEI. The V gene lost 4 bases and the J gene lost 3 bases, with 10 bases spanning the gap. The CDR3 is 14 amino acids. The CDR3 loop reads CASSVAADNQPQHF. CDR3 in DNA: TGTGCCAGCAGTGTCGCGGCAGACAATCAGCCCCAGCATTTT.

The rearrangement joins TRBV4-2 to TRBJ2-7; TRBD2 aligns across 8 bases. CDR3 length equals 17 residues. The V segment lost 1 base and the J segment 3 bases; nucleotides outside the gene matches: 11. Germline CDR1 LGHNA, CDR2 YNFKEQ. The CDR3 coding sequence is TGTGCCAGCAGCCAAGGATTCCAGCGGGAGTTCCGCTACGAGCAGTACTTC. It codes for CASSQGFQREFRYEQYF.

In its sample, this clone was seen a few times. The V gene is TRBV4-2, the J gene TRBJ1-6; 7 nucleotides align to TRBD1. The germline gives CDR1 LGHNA, CDR2 YNFKEQ. The CDR3 runs 15 residues. Trimming took 4 bases from V and 7 from J; bases not matched to a gene: 7. The CDR3 DNA reads as TGTGCCAGCAGCCTTGGTGGGACAGCCAATTCACCCCTCCACTTT. Translating it yields CASSLGGTANSPLHF.

The J gene is TRBJ2-4, the V gene TRBV5-1; maybe TRBD2 (6 bases). V lost 7 bases and J lost 6, with 23 bases in between. The germline CDR1 and CDR2 sequences are SGHRS and YFSETQ. The CDR3 totals 16 residues. The DNA of the CDR3 is TGCGCCAGCTCTCCCCGGGGGTCCCCTTTGGGAAACATTCAGTACTTC. Its translation is CASSPRGSPLGNIQYF.

This clone was recorded a few times. This chain links TRBV6-5 with TRBJ2-7; the D gene is possibly TRBD2 (5 bases). Germline assignment: CDR1 MNHEY and CDR2 SVGAGI. This CDR3 is 14 amino acids long. V was pared by 0 bases and J by 2 bases, with 8 bases between. CDR3 in amino acids: CASSYSTGTYEQYF. CDR3 coding DNA: TGTGCCAGCAGTTACTCGACCGGGACCTACGAGCAGTACTTC.

CDR3 sequence (DNA): TGTGCCAGTAGTATAACCCATGGGGCTCCTAGCAATCAGCCCCAGCATTTT. Amino acids: CASSITHGAPSNQPQHF. This sequence joins TRBV19 and TRBJ1-5, with a tentative D call TRBD1 (5 bases). Germline lookup yields CDR1 LNHDA and CDR2 SQIVND (reference sequence). The ends were cut back, 2 bases at V and 0 bases at J, with 14 bases in the middle. The CDR3 is made up of 17 amino acids.

The chain employs TRBV5-4 and TRBJ2-1; 9 bases map to TRBD2. Looked up from germline, CDR1 is SGHNT and CDR2 is YYREEE (reference sequence). V shed 7 bases, J shed 3 bases, and the junction held 11 bases outside the gene matches. The CDR3 has 16 amino acids. The CDR3 region has the DNA TGTGCCAGCGCCTCAGGGCAGCGGGGGGTCTACAATGAGCAGTTCTTC. It codes for CASASGQRGVYNEQFF.

The chain's CDR3 is CASSLEGHAGAGGADTQYF. As DNA, the CDR3 is TGTGCCAGCAGCTTAGAGGGACACGCGGGAGCAGGAGGAGCAGATACGCAGTATTTT. This chain links TRBV7-2 with TRBJ2-3; weak D call: TRBD2 (7 bases). Germline V gives CDR1 SGHTA, CDR2 FQGNSA. Trimming stripped 1 base from V and 4 bases from J, with 24 bases between. The CDR3 totals 19 residues.

The V and J genes are TRBV4-1 and TRBJ2-3, with TRBD2 matching over 10 bases. CDR3 length: 17 amino acids. CDR1 is MGHRA and CDR2 is YSYEKL in the germline V gene. With 1 base clipped from V and 0 bases from J, the junction kept 4 bases outside the gene matches. CDR3 nucleotides: TGCGCCAGCAGCCAAGTCTTACTAGCGGGGAGCACAGATACGCAGTATTTT. Protein product: CASSQVLLAGSTDTQYF.

The rearrangement joins TRBV6-1 to TRBJ1-2; a weak D match, TRBD1 (6 bases). CDR3 length equals 15 residues. Germline CDR1 and CDR2: MNHNS and SASEGT. Trimming left V 2 bases short and J 5 bases short, with 15 bases between. CDR3: CASSEHPRTGYGYTF. The CDR3 bases are TGTGCCAGCAGTGAACACCCCCGAACAGGGTATGGCTACACCTTC.

V and J are TRBV28 and TRBJ1-1, with D tentatively TRBD1 (6 bases). V was cut by 5 bases and J by 0 bases, with 19 bases left in between. Per germline, CDR1 MDHEN and CDR2 SYDVKM. The CDR3 is 17 amino acids. The CDR3 bases are TGTGCCAGCAGTCCCCCTGGGGGCACCATAATGAACACTGAAGCTTTCTTT. Translated: CASSPPGGTIMNTEAFF.

This clone was picked up a small number of times. The same CDR3 is also encoded by other DNA sequences in this sample. The chain uses TRBV30 and TRBJ1-2, with D tentatively TRBD1 (6 bases). In germline, CDR1 is GTSNPN, CDR2 SVGIG (reference sequence). CDR3 size: 14 residues. Trimming pared 2 bases from V and 3 bases from J, leaving 13 bases between. Written as DNA, the CDR3 is TGTGCCTGGAGTCCACAGGGACGGGACTATGGCTACACCTTC. Its protein is CAWSPQGRDYGYTF.

The rearrangement uses TRBV30 and TRBJ2-2, with 9 bases aligning to TRBD1. Trimming at V came to 3 bases and at J to 5 bases, leaving 7 bases not matched to a gene. The CDR3 is 15 residues long. Germline V gene data show CDR1 as GTSNPN and CDR2 as SVGIG (reference sequence). DNA for the CDR3: TGTGCCTGGAGAGCCCGGGACAGGGTGACCGGGGAGCTGTTTTTT. Amino acids: CAWRARDRVTGELFF.

J is TRBJ1-6 and V is TRBV5-1; no clear D gene. Trimming shortened V by 4 bases and J by 6 bases, and 17 bases separated the two germline ends. The germline V gene has CDR1 SGHRS and CDR2 YFSETQ. CDR3 length equals 16 residues. For the CDR3, the DNA is TGCGCCAGCAGCCAACCCTACCTCGCTAGTAATTCACCCCTCCACTTT. Its protein product is CASSQPYLASNSPLHF.

This sequence joins TRBV2 and TRBJ2-2; TRBD2 agrees at 8 bases. V was clipped by 4 bases and J by 4 bases; unmatched bases: 5. The CDR3 consists of 15 residues. The germline gives CDR1 SNHLY, CDR2 FYNNEI. CDR3 nucleotides: TGTGCCAGCAGTGCAGCGGGAGCTTTCACCGGGGAGCTGTTTTTT. It yields the protein CASSAAGAFTGELFF.

J is TRBJ2-5 and V is TRBV7-6, with TRBD2 identical over 8 bases. J was trimmed by 5 bases and V by 1 base; bases with no gene match: 3. Germline CDR1 SGHVS, CDR2 FNYEAQ. CDR3 size: 14 residues. The CDR3 DNA is TGTGCCAGCAGCTTAGTTACTAGCGGTGAGACCCAGTACTTC. Its protein product is CASSLVTSGETQYF.

This clone was recorded only once. The chain uses TRBV18 and TRBJ1-2; 7 bases fit TRBD1. V trimming: 6 bases; J trimming: 4 bases; junction bases outside the gene matches: 5. The CDR3 loop spans 13 amino acids. Germline lookup yields CDR1 KGHSH and CDR2 LQKENI. The CDR3 sequence is CASSPGTAYGYTF. Here the CDR3 DNA reads TGTGCCAGCTCTCCCGGGACAGCCTATGGCTACACCTTC.

This clone turned up a few times. The J gene is TRBJ2-7, the V gene TRBV6-2 or TRBV6-3; 8 bases map to TRBD2. The CDR3 spans 17 residues. The V segment lost 2 bases and the J segment 3 bases; nucleotides outside the gene matches: 12. CDR1 MNHEY and CDR2 SVGEGT come from the germline V gene. The CDR3 spells CASSYPPVRAGVYEQYF. CDR3 DNA: TGTGCCAGCAGTTACCCCCCGGTTCGAGCGGGAGTCTACGAGCAGTACTTC.

The chain employs TRBV30 and TRBJ1-4; TRBD1 might be the D (5 bases). Germline lookup yields CDR1 GTSNPN and CDR2 SVGIG (reference sequence). This CDR3 has 15 residues. V lost 7 bases to trimming and J lost 7 bases, with 22 bases between them. The CDR3 protein is CAFTPSNTGGEKLFF. CDR3 sequence (DNA): TGTGCCTTCACACCGTCAAACACAGGTGGTGAAAAACTGTTTTTT. The full variable domain, completed using reference TRBV30 and TRBJ1-4, is SQTIHQWPATLVQPVGSPLSLECTVEGTSNPNLYWYRQAAGRGLQLLFYSVGIGQISSEVPQNLSASRPQDRQFILSSKKLLLSDSGFYLCAFTPSNTGGEKLFFGSGTQLSVL.

CDR3 in DNA: TGCGCCAGCAGCTTGAGCAGGGGAGACGGCTACACCTTC. Its translation is CASSLSRGDGYTF. The chain uses TRBV5-1 and TRBJ1-2, with a tentative D call TRBD1 (6 bases). CDR3 size: 13 residues. V lost 1 base and J 8 bases, leaving 12 bases between the germline ends. Germline values: CDR1 SGHRS, CDR2 YFSETQ.

The V and J genes are TRBV5-6 and TRBJ1-5, with D hard to call. The V end lost 0 bases, the J end lost 4 bases, and 5 bases lay between the germline ends. Germline assignment: CDR1 SGHDT and CDR2 YYEEEE. The CDR3 is made up of 13 amino acids. The CDR3 sequence: CASSLARNQPQHF. The CDR3 DNA reads TGTGCCAGCAGCTTGGCCAGGAATCAGCCCCAGCATTTT.

The CDR3, as DNA: TGTGCCAGCAGCTTAGCAGAGAATCAGCCCCAGCATTTT. Protein: CASSLAENQPQHF. The V call is TRBV7-9, the J call TRBJ1-5; the D is unclear. The CDR3 runs 13 residues. Germline V gene data show CDR1 as SEHNR and CDR2 as FQNEAQ (reference sequence). The V end was cut by 0 bases, the J end by 4 bases, with 4 bases between.

The sample holds one count of this clone. The chain has TRBV3-1 (or the pseudogene TRBV3-2) and TRBJ2-1; D is uncertain. Trimming pared 1 base from V and 9 bases from J, leaving 10 bases between. From germline, CDR1 is LGHDT and CDR2 YNNKEL (reference sequence). The CDR3 is 13 amino acids. CDR3 region: CASSQGNYGEQFF. As DNA, the CDR3 is TGTGCCAGCAGCCAAGGAAACTACGGTGAGCAGTTCTTC.

This chain links TRBV11-3 with TRBJ2-6; 8 positions agree with TRBD1. From germline, CDR1 is SGHNT and CDR2 YENEEA. V lost 5 bases, J lost 0 bases, and 6 bases stayed unmatched. This CDR3 has 17 amino acids. The CDR3 region is CASSKRQGNSGANVLTF. CDR3 bases: TGTGCCAGCAGCAAACGACAGGGGAACTCTGGGGCCAACGTCCTGACTTTC.

The chain has TRBV18 and TRBJ1-5; no clear D. Trimming shortened V by 2 bases and J by 0 bases, and 5 bases separated the two germline ends. The CDR3 sequence is 14 residues long. The V gene's germline CDR1 is KGHSH and CDR2 LQKENI. The CDR3 bases are TGTGCCAGCTCACCAGAGAATAGCAATCAGCCCCAGCATTTT. It encodes CASSPENSNQPQHF.

Only one count was recorded for this clone. Here the CDR3 DNA reads TGTGCCAGCAGCCAAGAACTAGCGGGGAGGGGCAAAAACATTCAGTACTTC. This translates into CASSQELAGRGKNIQYF. This rearrangement joins TRBV4-2 to TRBJ2-4; TRBD2 matches 10 bases. This CDR3 comprises 17 residues. With V trimmed by 0 bases and J by 3 bases, 5 bases remained unmatched. The germline V gene encodes CDR1 LGHNA and CDR2 YNFKEQ.

The V gene is TRBV7-3, the J gene TRBJ2-3, with D perhaps matching TRBD2 (5 bases). The CDR3 covers 13 residues. CDR1 is SGHTA and CDR2 is FQGTGA in the germline V gene. Between the trimmed V and J ends, which lost 3 bases and 13 bases, there was a span of 17 bases. CDR3 loop: CASSFQSNTGKYF. CDR3 DNA: TGTGCCAGCAGCTTCCAGTCCAACACGGGAAAGTATTTT.

This clone was recorded only once. The chain is built from TRBV2 and TRBJ2-5; TRBD2 agrees at 15 bases. Germline CDR1 SNHLY, CDR2 FYNNEI. V lost 3 bases and J lost 5; bases outside the gene matches: 7. CDR3 length: 17 residues. The CDR3 protein is CASSERTSGGARETQYF. CDR3 coding DNA: TGTGCCAGCAGTGAGAGGACTAGCGGGGGGGCCAGGGAGACCCAGTACTTC.

This chain connects TRBV9 to TRBJ2-7, with 9 bases fitting TRBD1. The trim removed 8 bases at V and 2 bases at J, leaving 14 bases unmatched. CDR1 is SGDLS, CDR2 YYNGEE, per germline. The CDR3 length is 16 residues. The CDR3 sequence: CASGGSPGQGTYEQYF. The CDR3 DNA reads TGTGCCAGTGGGGGATCGCCGGGACAGGGAACCTACGAGCAGTACTTC.